The next 26 T cell receptor beta chains were all read from a single sample in a study of cytomegalovirus exposure and HLA in healthy donors. The method was immunoSEQ multiplex PCR; TCRdb's version includes in-frame clones alone and lacks a portion of them. In the table there are some 150,000 clones, 88% of which are singletons. The material sequenced was PBMCs. The receptors originated from a man aged 18 to 29 in good health and CMV-seronegative.

The chain is built from TRBV6-5 and TRBJ2-7; 14 nucleotides agree with TRBD2. With V trimmed by 6 bases and J by 3 bases, 4 bases remained unmatched. This CDR3 region has 15 residues. From germline, CDR1 is MNHEY and CDR2 SVGAGI. In DNA form, the CDR3 reads TGTGCCAGCAGCCCGACTAGCGGGAGGGTCTACGAGCAGTACTTC. Amino acid sequence: CASSPTSGRVYEQYF.

The V call is TRBV2, the J call TRBJ2-1; 7 bases line up with TRBD1. The length of the CDR3 is 11 residues. In germline, CDR1 is SNHLY, CDR2 FYNNEI. The junction had 1 base not matched to a gene; V was cut back by 2 bases and J by 12 bases. The CDR3 DNA reads TGTGCCAGCAGTGAACCAGGGGGGCAGTTCTTC. It specifies CASSEPGGQFF.

The chain joins TRBV15 to TRBJ2-1; 7 nucleotides line up with TRBD1. After removal of 0 bases from V and 3 bases from J, the junction contained 14 bases not matched to a gene. The CDR3 is 19 amino acids. Germline V gives CDR1 LNHNV, CDR2 YYDKDF (reference sequence). In nucleotides, the CDR3 is TGTGCCACCAGCAGAGATTGGGAGCAGGGGGTCCGGAACTACAATGAGCAGTTCTTC. Translation gives CATSRDWEQGVRNYNEQFF.

This chain connects TRBV6-1 to TRBJ2-7, with D maybe TRBD1 (6 bases). Germline CDR1 reads MNHNS; CDR2 reads SASEGT. The V end was cut by 8 bases, the J end by 2 bases, with 10 bases between. There are 12 residues in the CDR3. The CDR3 DNA reads as TGTGCCAGCGGGGGCCTCACCTACGAGCAGTACGTC. Translation gives CASGGLTYEQYV.

This chain connects TRBV16 to TRBJ2-1, with no clear D. Germline V CDR1 and CDR2: KGHSY, FQNENV. The CDR3 is 15 residues long. V was clipped by 4 bases and J by 0 bases, with 10 bases between them. For the CDR3, the DNA is TGTGCCAGCAGCCTAGCTCCAAGCTCCTACAATGAGCAGTTCTTC. This sequence encodes CASSLAPSSYNEQFF.

The chain combines TRBV7-9 with TRBJ1-4; 7 bases are shared with TRBD1. There are 16 residues in the CDR3. Germline assignment: CDR1 SEHNR and CDR2 FQNEAQ (reference sequence). J lost 0 bases, V lost 5 bases, and 6 bases had no gene match. This CDR3 is CASSPTQGATNEKLFF. CDR3 in DNA: TGTGCCAGCAGCCCCACGCAGGGGGCAACTAATGAAAAACTGTTTTTT.

This chain joins TRBV21-1 and TRBJ2-5; no DNA check was done on the table's D call, TRBD1. TRBV21-1 constitutes a pseudogene. The CDR3 totals 18 residues. Here the CDR3 reads CASSKGRGDRGDLETQYF. In nucleotides, the CDR3 is TGTGCCAGCAGCAAAGGCCGAGGGGACAGGGGGGACCTGGAGACCCAGTACTTC.

V and J are TRBV6-6 and TRBJ1-1; tentatively, D is TRBD1 (5 bases). V lost 3 bases and J 0 bases, leaving 11 bases between the germline ends. The V gene's germline CDR1 is MNHNY and CDR2 SVGAGI (reference sequence). The CDR3 length is 15 residues. In DNA, the CDR3 is TGTGCCAGCAGTTATCAGGGCAGCTTGAACACTGAAGCTTTCTTT. It specifies CASSYQGSLNTEAFF.

This chain connects TRBV11-3 to TRBJ2-7, with D possibly being TRBD2 (7 bases). The V end was cut by 0 bases, the J end by 3 bases, with 15 bases between. Germline assignment: CDR1 SGHNT and CDR2 YENEEA. CDR3 length: 16 amino acids. This CDR3 reads CASSLERDGGHYEQYV. The CDR3 DNA is TGTGCCAGCAGCTTAGAGAGGGACGGGGGGCACTACGAGCAGTACGTC.

The V call is TRBV7-9, the J call TRBJ1-2; the D gene is possibly TRBD1 (5 bases). Germline CDR1 is SEHNR and CDR2 is FQNEAQ (reference sequence). The CDR3 covers 16 residues. V shed 3 bases and J shed 0 bases, with 14 bases lying between them. The CDR3 coding sequence is TGTGCCAGCAGCTTTTCTCAGGAGACAGCTAACTATGGCTACACCTTC. Its translation is CASSFSQETANYGYTF.

The J gene is TRBJ1-5, the V gene TRBV28; possible D gene TRBD1, 6 bases. Trimming took 5 bases from V and 3 from J, leaving 11 bases between them. The V gene's germline CDR1 is MDHEN and CDR2 SYDVKM. This CDR3 has 14 amino acids. The DNA for the CDR3 is TGTGCCAGCAGTCCAGGGGATCTCAATCAGCCCCAGCATTTT. Residues: CASSPGDLNQPQHF.

This clone has a handful of counts. CDR3: CASSPGRTSGEIADTQYF. The CDR3 DNA follows: TGCGCCAGCAGCCCGGGTCGGACTAGCGGGGAGATAGCAGATACGCAGTATTTT. The J gene is TRBJ2-3, the V gene TRBV5-1, with TRBD2 matching 12 bases. CDR1 is SGHRS and CDR2 is YFSETQ in the germline V gene. The CDR3 is 18 amino acids. After removal of 4 bases from V and 4 bases from J, the junction contained 13 bases not matched to a gene.

CDR3 sequence reads: CASSYSEAPNYGYTF. DNA of the CDR3: TGTGCCAGCAGTTACTCGGAGGCGCCTAACTATGGCTACACCTTC. The J gene is TRBJ1-2, the V gene TRBV6-6; D is undetermined. Trimming took 0 bases from V and 0 from J, leaving 8 bases between them. The CDR3 has 15 residues. CDR1 and CDR2 from the germline V gene are MNHNY and SVGAGI (reference sequence).

This clone was seen only a few times. The chain employs TRBV5-1 and TRBJ2-7, with unresolved D. CDR3 length: 14 residues. Germline V gives CDR1 SGHRS, CDR2 YFSETQ. The V gene lost 2 bases and the J gene lost 1 base, with 10 bases spanning the gap. Written as DNA, the CDR3 is TGCGCCAGCAGCTTTTCCGGGTTGTCCTACGAGCAGTACGTC. As protein: CASSFSGLSYEQYV.

This clone showed up just a few times. J is TRBJ1-5 and V is TRBV19, with D perhaps matching TRBD1 (5 bases). This CDR3 comprises 14 residues. CDR1 is LNHDA and CDR2 is SQIVND in the germline V gene (reference sequence). Trimming left V 6 bases short and J 5 bases short, with 14 bases between. CDR3 DNA sequence: TGTGCCAGTAGCCTCTCCCGCAGGGATCAGCCCCAGCATTTT. It yields the protein CASSLSRRDQPQHF.

V and J are TRBV27 and TRBJ1-2; 12 nucleotides line up with TRBD1. CDR3 length: 17 residues. Germline assignment: CDR1 MNHEY and CDR2 SMNVEV (reference sequence). The ends lost 6 bases at V and 3 bases at J; junction bases unmatched: 11. The CDR3 loop reads CASRTPGTGGRYYGYTF. For the CDR3, the DNA is TGTGCCAGCAGAACCCCCGGGACAGGGGGCAGGTACTATGGCTACACCTTC.

This chain links TRBV4-1 with TRBJ2-7; 9 bases agree with TRBD2. Germline assignment: CDR1 MGHRA and CDR2 YSYEKL. V trimming: 0 bases; J trimming: 3 bases; junction bases outside the gene matches: 12. The CDR3 runs 18 residues. The DNA of the CDR3 is TGCGCCAGCAGCCAAGATGAGACCAGCGGGAGGCGGGGCTACGAGCAGTACTTC. The encoded protein is CASSQDETSGRRGYEQYF.

Regarding this clone: An end of the junction differs from the germline gene, which may be a read error. CDR3 in amino acids: CASSLDGSAGETQYF. The CDR3 region has the DNA TGTGCTAGCAGCTTAGACGGTAGCGCGGGGGAGACCCAGTACTTC. The V and J genes are TRBV7-7 and TRBJ2-5; perhaps TRBD2 as D (6 bases). This CDR3 is built from 15 residues. From germline, CDR1 is SSHAT and CDR2 FNYEAQ (reference sequence).

The chain links TRBV2 to TRBJ2-7; 7 positions agree with TRBD2. V dropped 5 bases and J dropped 0; count of bases not matched to a gene: 13. The CDR3 covers 17 residues. CDR1 is SNHLY, CDR2 FYNNEI, per germline. The CDR3 nucleotides read TGTGCCAGCAGTCCTATCTCTAGCGGTAAGAGCTCCTACGAGCAGTACGTC. Its translation: CASSPISSGKSSYEQYV.

V usage is TRBV25-1 and J usage is TRBJ2-1; no reliable D call. Looked up from germline, CDR1 is MGHDK and CDR2 is SYGVNS. CDR3 size: 13 residues. Trimming took off 9 bases at V and 0 bases at J, with 9 bases between the two ends. The CDR3 region has the DNA TGTGCCAGGAAACCGAGCTCCTACAATGAGCAGTTCTTC. Encoded protein: CARKPSSYNEQFF.

This rearrangement joins TRBV7-2 to TRBJ2-1; 11 bases match TRBD2. CDR1 is SGHTA and CDR2 is FQGNSA in the germline V gene. V shed 5 bases and J 10 bases; nucleotides not matched to a gene: 7. This CDR3 is 14 amino acids long. CDR3 DNA: TGTGCCAGCAGCACAGGACTAGCGGGTAACGAGCAGTTCTTC. Protein: CASSTGLAGNEQFF.

V gene TRBV7-9 combines with J gene TRBJ2-7, with D perhaps TRBD1 (5 bases). V was cut by 6 bases and J by 2 bases, with 8 bases left in between. The CDR3 has 12 residues. CDR1 is SEHNR and CDR2 is FQNEAQ in the germline V gene (reference sequence). In nucleotides, the CDR3 is TGTGCCAGCAGTTTGACAGCCTACGAGCAGTACGTC. This sequence encodes CASSLTAYEQYV.

This clone was observed once. This chain joins TRBV7-2 and TRBJ1-2; no clear D gene. V was pared by 5 bases and J by 4 bases, with 11 bases between. CDR3 size: 13 residues. Germline-derived CDR1 and CDR2 are SGHTA and FQGNSA. CDR3 residues: CASSPPGFYGYTF. The CDR3 nucleotides read TGTGCCAGCAGCCCCCCGGGTTTCTATGGCTACACCTTC.

This clone was counted a few times. The CDR3 reads CASSLIPSASRGYTF. CDR3 DNA: TGTGCCAGCAGCCTGATTCCCTCGGCCTCCAGGGGCTACACCTTC. J is TRBJ1-2 and V is TRBV11-2; D unresolved. V was clipped by 5 bases and J by 8 bases, with 21 bases between them. The CDR3 is 15 residues long. Looked up from germline, CDR1 is SGHAT and CDR2 is FQNNGV.

This chain connects TRBV27 to TRBJ2-2; perhaps TRBD1 as D (7 bases). V was clipped by 5 bases and J by 5 bases, with 12 bases between them. The CDR3 sequence is 14 residues long. In germline, CDR1 is MNHEY, CDR2 SMNVEV (reference sequence). The DNA of the CDR3 is TGTGCCAGCAGTCCCAGGGGGGATACCGGGGAGCTGTTTTTT. Its protein is CASSPRGDTGELFF.

The V gene is TRBV10-1, the J gene TRBJ2-3; weak D call: TRBD1 (6 bases). CDR1 WNHNN and CDR2 SYGVQD come from the germline V gene (reference sequence). Trimming shortened V by 8 bases and J by 2 bases, and 11 bases separated the two germline ends. The CDR3 covers 13 residues. This CDR3 reads CASGGQPTDTQYF. Written as DNA, the CDR3 is TGCGCCAGCGGTGGACAGCCCACAGATACGCAGTATTTT.